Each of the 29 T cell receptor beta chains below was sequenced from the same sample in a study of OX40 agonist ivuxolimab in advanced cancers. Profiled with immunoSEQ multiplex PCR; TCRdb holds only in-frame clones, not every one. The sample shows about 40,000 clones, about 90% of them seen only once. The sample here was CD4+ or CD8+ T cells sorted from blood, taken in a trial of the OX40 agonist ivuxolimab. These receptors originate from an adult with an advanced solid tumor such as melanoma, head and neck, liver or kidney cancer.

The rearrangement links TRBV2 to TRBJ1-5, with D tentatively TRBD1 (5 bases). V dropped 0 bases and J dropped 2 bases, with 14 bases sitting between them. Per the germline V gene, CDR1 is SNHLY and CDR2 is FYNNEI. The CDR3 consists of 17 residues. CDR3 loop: CASSEARGAYGNQPQHF. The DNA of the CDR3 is TGTGCCAGCAGTGAAGCGCGAGGGGCCTACGGCAATCAGCCCCAGCATTTT.

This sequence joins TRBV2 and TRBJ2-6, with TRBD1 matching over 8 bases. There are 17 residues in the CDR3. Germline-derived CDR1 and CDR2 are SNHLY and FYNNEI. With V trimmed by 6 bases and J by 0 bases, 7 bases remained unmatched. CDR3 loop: CASSGQGTFSGANVLTF. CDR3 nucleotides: TGTGCCAGCAGCGGACAGGGCACTTTCTCTGGGGCCAACGTCCTGACTTTC.

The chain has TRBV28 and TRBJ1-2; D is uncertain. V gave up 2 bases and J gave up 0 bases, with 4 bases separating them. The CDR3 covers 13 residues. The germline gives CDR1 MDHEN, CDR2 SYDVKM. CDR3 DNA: TGTGCCAGCAGTTTAGATTCTAACTATGGCTACACCTTC. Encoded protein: CASSLDSNYGYTF.

The CDR3 DNA reads TGTGCCAGCAGTTTTGGGACTAGCGGGAGAGGGAGTGAGCAGTTCTTC. Encoded protein: CASSFGTSGRGSEQFF. The chain has TRBV6-6 and TRBJ2-1; 14 bases are shared with TRBD2. CDR3 length: 16 amino acids. V was pared by 4 bases and J by 9 bases, with 8 bases of the junction left unmatched. Germline lookup yields CDR1 MNHNY and CDR2 SVGAGI (reference sequence).

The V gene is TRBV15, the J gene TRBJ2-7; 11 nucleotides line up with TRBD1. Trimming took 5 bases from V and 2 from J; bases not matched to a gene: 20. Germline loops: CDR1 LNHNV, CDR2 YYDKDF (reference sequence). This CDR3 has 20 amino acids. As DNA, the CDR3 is TGTGCCACCAGCTCCTTGGGCGGGACAGGGGGATTTTCGGACCCCTACGAGCAGTACTTC. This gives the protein CATSSLGGTGGFSDPYEQYF.

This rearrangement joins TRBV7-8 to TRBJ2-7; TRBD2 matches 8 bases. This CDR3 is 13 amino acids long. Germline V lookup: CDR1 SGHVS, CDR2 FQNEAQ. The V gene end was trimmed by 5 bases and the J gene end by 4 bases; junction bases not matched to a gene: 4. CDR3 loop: CASSTSGGYEQYV. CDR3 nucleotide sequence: TGTGCCAGCAGCACTTCGGGGGGGTACGAGCAGTACGTC.

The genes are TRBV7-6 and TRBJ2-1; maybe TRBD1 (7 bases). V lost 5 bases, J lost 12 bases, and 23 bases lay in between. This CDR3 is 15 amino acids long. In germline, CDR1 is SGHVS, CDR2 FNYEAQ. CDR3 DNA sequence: TGTGCCAGCAGCCCTCAGGGGGGACGCGTTTGGGGGCAGTTCTTC. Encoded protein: CASSPQGGRVWGQFF.

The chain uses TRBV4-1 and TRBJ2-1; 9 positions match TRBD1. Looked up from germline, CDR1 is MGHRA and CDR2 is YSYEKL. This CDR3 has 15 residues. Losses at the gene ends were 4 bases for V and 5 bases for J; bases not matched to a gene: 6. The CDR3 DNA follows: TGCGCCAGCAGCCCCCGGGACAGGGCCCACAATGAGCAGTTCTTC. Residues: CASSPRDRAHNEQFF.

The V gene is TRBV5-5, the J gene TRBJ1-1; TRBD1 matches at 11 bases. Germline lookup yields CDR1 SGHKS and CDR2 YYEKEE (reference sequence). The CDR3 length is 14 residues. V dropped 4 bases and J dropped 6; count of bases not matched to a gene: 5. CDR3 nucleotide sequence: TGTGCCAGCAGCATCGGACAGGGGGCGGCTGAAGCTTTCTTT. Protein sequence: CASSIGQGAAEAFF. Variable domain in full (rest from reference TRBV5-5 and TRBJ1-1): DAGVTQSPTHLIKTRGQQVTLRCSPISGHKSVSWYQQVLGQGPQFIFQYYEKEERGRGNFPDRFSARQFPNYSSELNVNALLLGDSALYLCASSIGQGAAEAFFGQGTRLTVV.

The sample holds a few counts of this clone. In DNA, the CDR3 is TGTGCCAGCAGCCAAGAGTCAGGGGGCGTTCAGCCCCAGCATTTT. Translation: CASSQESGGVQPQHF. The genes are TRBV4-2 and TRBJ1-5; 8 bases align to TRBD1. The V and J ends lost 0 bases and 6 bases, in that order; junction bases with no gene match: 4. The CDR3 consists of 15 residues. Germline V gives CDR1 LGHNA, CDR2 YNFKEQ.

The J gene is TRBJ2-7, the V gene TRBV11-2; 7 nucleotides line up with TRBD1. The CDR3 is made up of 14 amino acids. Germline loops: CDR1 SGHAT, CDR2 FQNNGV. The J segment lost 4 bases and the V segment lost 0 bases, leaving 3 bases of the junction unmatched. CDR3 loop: CASSLEQGWYEQYV. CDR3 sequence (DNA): TGTGCCAGCAGCTTAGAACAGGGGTGGTACGAGCAGTACGTC.

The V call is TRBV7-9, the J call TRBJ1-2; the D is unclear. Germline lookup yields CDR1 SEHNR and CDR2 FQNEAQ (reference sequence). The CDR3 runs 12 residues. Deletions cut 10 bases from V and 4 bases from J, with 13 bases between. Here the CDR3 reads CATRSSTYGYTF. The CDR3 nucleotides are TGTGCCACCCGTAGTTCGACCTATGGCTACACCTTC. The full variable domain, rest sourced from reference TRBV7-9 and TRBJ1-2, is DTGVSQNPRHKITKRGQNVTFRCDPISEHNRLYWYRQTLGQGPEFLTYFQNEAQLEKSRLLSDRFSAERPKGSFSTLEIQRTEQGDSAMYLCATRSSTYGYTFGSGTRLTVV.

The CDR3 spells CASSTRHEQFF. For the CDR3, the DNA is TGTGCCAGTAGTACGCGGCATGAGCAGTTCTTC. The chain employs TRBV19 and TRBJ2-1, with no clear D. V shed 4 bases and J shed 8 bases, with 6 bases lying between them. This CDR3 has 11 residues. Germline V gives CDR1 LNHDA, CDR2 SQIVND (reference sequence).

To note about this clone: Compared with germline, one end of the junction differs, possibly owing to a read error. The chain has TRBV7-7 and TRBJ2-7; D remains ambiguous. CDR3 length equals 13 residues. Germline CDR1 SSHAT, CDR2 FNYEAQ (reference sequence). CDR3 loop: CASSFRHSYEQYF. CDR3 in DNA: TGTGCTAGCAGCTTCAGACACTCCTACGAGCAGTACTTC.

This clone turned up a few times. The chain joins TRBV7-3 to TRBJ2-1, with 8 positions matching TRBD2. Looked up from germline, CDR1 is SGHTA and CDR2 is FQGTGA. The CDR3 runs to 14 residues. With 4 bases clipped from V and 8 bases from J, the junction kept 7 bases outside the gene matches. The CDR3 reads CASSSTGGKDEQFF. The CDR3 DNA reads TGTGCCAGCAGCTCGACGGGGGGGAAGGATGAGCAGTTCTTC.

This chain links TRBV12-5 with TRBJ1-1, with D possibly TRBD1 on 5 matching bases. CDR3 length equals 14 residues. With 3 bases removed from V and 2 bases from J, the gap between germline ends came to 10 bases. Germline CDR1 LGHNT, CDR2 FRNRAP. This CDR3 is CASGFGGYNTEAFF. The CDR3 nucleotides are TGTGCTAGTGGTTTCGGGGGATATAACACTGAAGCTTTCTTT.

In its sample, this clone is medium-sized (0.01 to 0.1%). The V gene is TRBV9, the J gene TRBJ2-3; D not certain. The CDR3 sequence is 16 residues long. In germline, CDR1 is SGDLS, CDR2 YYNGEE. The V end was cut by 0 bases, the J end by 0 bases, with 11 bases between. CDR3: CASSVATSTSTDTQYF. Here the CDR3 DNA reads TGTGCCAGCAGCGTAGCTACGTCGACCAGCACAGATACGCAGTATTTT.

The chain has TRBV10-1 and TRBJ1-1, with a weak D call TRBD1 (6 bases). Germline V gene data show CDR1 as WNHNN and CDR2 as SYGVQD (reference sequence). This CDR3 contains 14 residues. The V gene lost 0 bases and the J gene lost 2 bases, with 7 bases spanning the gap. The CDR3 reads CASSESGQNTEAFF. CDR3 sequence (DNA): TGCGCCAGCAGTGAGTCGGGACAAAACACTGAAGCTTTCTTT.

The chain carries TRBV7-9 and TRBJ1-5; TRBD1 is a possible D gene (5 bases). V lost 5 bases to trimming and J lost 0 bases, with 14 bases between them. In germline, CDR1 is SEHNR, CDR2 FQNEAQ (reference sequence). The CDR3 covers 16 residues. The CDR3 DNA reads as TGTGCCAGCAGCCTCGGGACCTCCAGTAGCAATCAGCCCCAGCATTTT. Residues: CASSLGTSSSNQPQHF.

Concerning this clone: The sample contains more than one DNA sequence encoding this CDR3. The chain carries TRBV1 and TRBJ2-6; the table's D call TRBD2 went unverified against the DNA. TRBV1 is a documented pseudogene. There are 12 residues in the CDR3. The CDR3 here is CTSSSRANVLTF. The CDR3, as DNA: TGCACCAGCAGTTCTCGGGCCAACGTCCTGACTTTC.

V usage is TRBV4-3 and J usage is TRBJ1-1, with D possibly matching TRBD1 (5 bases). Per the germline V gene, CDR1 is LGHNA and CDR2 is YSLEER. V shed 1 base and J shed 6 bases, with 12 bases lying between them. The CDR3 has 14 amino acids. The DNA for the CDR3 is TGCGCCAGCAGCCAAGGGGTAGGGGACCCTGAAGCTTTCTTT. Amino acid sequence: CASSQGVGDPEAFF.

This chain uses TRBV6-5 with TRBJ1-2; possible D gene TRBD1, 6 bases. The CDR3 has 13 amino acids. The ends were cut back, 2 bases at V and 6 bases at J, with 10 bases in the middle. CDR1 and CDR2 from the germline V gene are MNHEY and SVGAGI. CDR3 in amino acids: CASSYEGGHGYTF. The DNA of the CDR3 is TGTGCCAGCAGTTACGAGGGGGGTCATGGCTACACCTTC.

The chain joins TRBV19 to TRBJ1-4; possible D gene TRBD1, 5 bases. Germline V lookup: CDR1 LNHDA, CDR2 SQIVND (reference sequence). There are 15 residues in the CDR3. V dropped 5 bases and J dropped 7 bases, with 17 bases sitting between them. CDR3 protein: CASSLAGAGGEKLFF. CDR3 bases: TGTGCCAGTAGTCTCGCGGGAGCCGGGGGTGAAAAACTGTTTTTT.

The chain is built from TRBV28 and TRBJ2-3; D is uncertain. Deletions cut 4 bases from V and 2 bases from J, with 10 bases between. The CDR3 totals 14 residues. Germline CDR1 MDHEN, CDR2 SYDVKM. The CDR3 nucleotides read TGTGCCAGCAGTTCTCTGCGGACCACAGATACGCAGTATTTT. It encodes CASSSLRTTDTQYF. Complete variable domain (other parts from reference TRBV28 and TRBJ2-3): DVKVTQSSRYLVKRTGEKVFLECVQDMDHENMFWYRQDPGLGLRLIYFSYDVKMKEKGDIPEGYSVSREKKERFSLILESASTNQTSMYLCASSSLRTTDTQYFGPGTRLTVL.

The CDR3 bases are TGTGCCAGCAGCTTGGGACGGAGCAACTATGGCTACACCTTC. Amino acid sequence: CASSLGRSNYGYTF. The chain employs TRBV5-6 and TRBJ1-2; D unclear. This CDR3 is 14 amino acids long. V lost 0 bases, J lost 2 bases, and 8 bases lay in between. The germline V gene has CDR1 SGHDT and CDR2 YYEEEE.

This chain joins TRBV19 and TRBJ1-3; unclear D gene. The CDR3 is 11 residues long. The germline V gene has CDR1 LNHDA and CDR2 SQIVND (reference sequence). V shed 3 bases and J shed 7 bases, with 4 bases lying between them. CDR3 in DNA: TGTGCCAGTAGTATCGGGAACACCATATATTTT. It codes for CASSIGNTIYF.

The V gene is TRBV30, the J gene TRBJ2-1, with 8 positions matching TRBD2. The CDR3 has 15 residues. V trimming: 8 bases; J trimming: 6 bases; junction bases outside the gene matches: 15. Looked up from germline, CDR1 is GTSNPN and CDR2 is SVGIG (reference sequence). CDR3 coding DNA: TGTGCCATGGGTCGGGGGACTAGTAAAGGCAATGAGCAGTTCTTC. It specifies CAMGRGTSKGNEQFF.

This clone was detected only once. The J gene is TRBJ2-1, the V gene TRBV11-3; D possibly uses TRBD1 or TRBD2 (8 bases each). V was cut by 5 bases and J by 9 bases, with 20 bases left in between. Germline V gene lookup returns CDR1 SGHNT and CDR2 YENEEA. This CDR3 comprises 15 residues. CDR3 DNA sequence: TGTGCCAGCAGCACGGGACAGGCTGCGGGGGGTGAGCAGTTCTTC. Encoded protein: CASSTGQAAGGEQFF.

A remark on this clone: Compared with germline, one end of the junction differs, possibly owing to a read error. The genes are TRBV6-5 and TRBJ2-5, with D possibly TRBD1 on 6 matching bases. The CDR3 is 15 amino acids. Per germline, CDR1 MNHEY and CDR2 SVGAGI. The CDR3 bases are TGTGCCAGCACTTACCTAGGGGGAAGTGAGGAGACCCAGTACTTC. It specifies CASTYLGGSEETQYF.